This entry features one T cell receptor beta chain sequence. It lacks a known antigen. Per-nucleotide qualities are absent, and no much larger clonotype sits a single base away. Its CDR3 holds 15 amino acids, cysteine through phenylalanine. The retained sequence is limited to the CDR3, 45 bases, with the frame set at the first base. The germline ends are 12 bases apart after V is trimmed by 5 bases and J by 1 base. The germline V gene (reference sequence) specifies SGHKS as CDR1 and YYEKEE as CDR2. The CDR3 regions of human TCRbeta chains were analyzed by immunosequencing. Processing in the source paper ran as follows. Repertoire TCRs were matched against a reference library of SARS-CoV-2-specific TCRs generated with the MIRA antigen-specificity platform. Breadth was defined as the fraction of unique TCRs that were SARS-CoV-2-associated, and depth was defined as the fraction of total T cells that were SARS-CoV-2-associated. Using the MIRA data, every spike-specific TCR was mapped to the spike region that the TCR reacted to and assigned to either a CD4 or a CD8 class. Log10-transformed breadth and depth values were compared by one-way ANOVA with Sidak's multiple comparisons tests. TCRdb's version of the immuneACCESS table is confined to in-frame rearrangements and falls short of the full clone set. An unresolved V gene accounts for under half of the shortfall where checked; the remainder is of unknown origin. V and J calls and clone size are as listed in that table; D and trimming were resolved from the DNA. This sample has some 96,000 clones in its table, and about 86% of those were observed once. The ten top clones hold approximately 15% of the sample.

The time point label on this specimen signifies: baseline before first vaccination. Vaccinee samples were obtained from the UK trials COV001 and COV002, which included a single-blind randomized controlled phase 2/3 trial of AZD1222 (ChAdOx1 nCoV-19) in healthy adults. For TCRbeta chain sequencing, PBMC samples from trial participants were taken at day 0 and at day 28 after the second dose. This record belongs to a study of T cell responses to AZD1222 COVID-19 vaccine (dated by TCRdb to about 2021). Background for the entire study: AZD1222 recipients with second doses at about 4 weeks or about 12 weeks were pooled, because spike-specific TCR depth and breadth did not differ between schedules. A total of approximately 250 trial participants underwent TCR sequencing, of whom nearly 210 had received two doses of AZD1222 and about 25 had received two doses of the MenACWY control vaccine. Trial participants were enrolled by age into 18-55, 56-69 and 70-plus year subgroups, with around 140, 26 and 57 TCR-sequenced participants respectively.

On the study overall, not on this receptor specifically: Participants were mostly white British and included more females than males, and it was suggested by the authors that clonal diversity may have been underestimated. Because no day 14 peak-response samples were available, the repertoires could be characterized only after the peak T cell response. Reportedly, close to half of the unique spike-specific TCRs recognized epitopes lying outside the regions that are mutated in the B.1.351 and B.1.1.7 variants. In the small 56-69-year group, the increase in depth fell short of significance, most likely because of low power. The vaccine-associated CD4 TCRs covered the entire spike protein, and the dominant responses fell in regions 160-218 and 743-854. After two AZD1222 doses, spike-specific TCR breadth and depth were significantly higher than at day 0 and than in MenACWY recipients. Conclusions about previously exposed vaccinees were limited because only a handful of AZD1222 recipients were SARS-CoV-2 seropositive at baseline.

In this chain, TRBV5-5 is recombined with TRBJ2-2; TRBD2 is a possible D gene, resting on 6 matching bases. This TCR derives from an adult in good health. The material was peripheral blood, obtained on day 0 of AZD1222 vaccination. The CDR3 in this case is CASSKGLQNTGELFF. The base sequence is TGTGCCAGCAGTAAGGGACTTCAGAACACCGGGGAGCTGTTTTTT.